This T cell receptor beta chain was recorded in a study of beta chain features in type 1 diabetes. About the study: Across all samples, about 110,000,000 sorted cells were examined.

Germline V gene data show CDR1 as SQVTM and CDR2 as ANQGSEA. The V segment lost 7 bases and the J segment 3 bases; nucleotides outside the gene matches: 3. There are 12 residues in the CDR3. Overall study results and limits: In the patient group, naive, central memory and Treg TCRB repertoires seemed more alike than in the healthy donor group. Shorter templates might be favored by PCR, and equally so in patients and in controls.

Isolated RNA was reverse transcribed in full, so expressed TCRB transcripts were sequenced. Produced via immunoSEQ multiplex PCR; TCRdb's table is partial and in-frame only. The data contain hundreds of thousands of clones, over 10% of them singletons. Worth noting for this clone: What it recognizes is unknown.

The J gene is TRBJ2-3, the V gene TRBV29-1; 8 nucleotides match TRBD1. The sequence derives from a man younger than 35 in good health. Material: naive CD4+ T cells from blood. The chain's CDR3 is CSATGGTDTQYF. The CDR3 region has the DNA TGCAGCGCTACAGGGGGGACAGATACGCAGTATTTT.